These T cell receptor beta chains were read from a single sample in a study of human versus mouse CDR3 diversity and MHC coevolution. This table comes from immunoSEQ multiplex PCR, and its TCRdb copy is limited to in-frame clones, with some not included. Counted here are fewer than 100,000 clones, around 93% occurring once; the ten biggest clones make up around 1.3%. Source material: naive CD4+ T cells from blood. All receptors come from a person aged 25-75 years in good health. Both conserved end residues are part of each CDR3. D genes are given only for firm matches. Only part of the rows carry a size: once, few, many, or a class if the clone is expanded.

TGTGCCAGCAGCTTAGCGCTACAGGGGGTCCACGAGCAGTACTTC	CASSLALQGVHEQYF	TRBV7-9	TRBJ2-7	NA	TRBD1
TGTGCCAGTAGCCCCCAGACAGGGACGAGGTCCTACAATGAGCAGTTCTTC	CASSPQTGTRSYNEQFF	TRBV19	TRBJ2-1	NA	TRBD1
TGTGCCAGCAAGGGGACCTACAATGAGCAGTTCTTC	CASKGTYNEQFF	TRBV6-5	TRBJ2-1	NA	NA
TGTGCCAGCAGCCCACATGGAGCCCGTACTAATGAAAAACTGTTTTTT	CASSPHGARTNEKLFF	TRBV7-2	TRBJ1-4	NA	NA
TGTGCCACCGGAGGACAGGCCCAAGAGACCCAGTACTTC	CATGGQAQETQYF	TRBV15	TRBJ2-5	NA	TRBD1
TGTGCCAGCAGTTACCTACAGGGAGCCTACGAGCAGTACTTC	CASSYLQGAYEQYF	TRBV6-5	TRBJ2-7	NA	NA
TGTGCCAGCACAGGGAACAACGAGCAGTACTTC	CASTGNNEQYF	TRBV28	TRBJ2-7	NA	NA
TGTGCCAGCGCCCAGCGGAGGAACACCGGGGAGCTGTTTTTT	CASAQRRNTGELFF	TRBV11-3	TRBJ2-2	NA	NA
TGTGCCAGCAGCGTAGTCGAAGGCGGGAATCCTTTCTACAATGAGCAGTTCTTC	CASSVVEGGNPFYNEQFF	TRBV9	TRBJ2-1	NA	NA
TGTGCCAGCTCCTGGGACACTATGAACACTGAAGCTTTCTTT	CASSWDTMNTEAFF	TRBV18	TRBJ1-1	NA	NA
TGTGCCAGCAGCGTTGGGACAGGGACCTTCTACAATGAGCAGTTCTTC	CASSVGTGTFYNEQFF	TRBV9	TRBJ2-1	NA	TRBD1
TGTGCCAGCATTTGGAGCTCTGGAAACACCATATATTTT	CASIWSSGNTIYF	TRBV6-1	TRBJ1-3	NA	NA
TGTGCCAGCTCTCTGAGATCCGTTGGAAACACCATATATTTT	CASSLRSVGNTIYF	TRBV18	TRBJ1-3	NA	NA
TGTGCCAGCTCACCCCTGGACAGGGGCAACATTCAGTACTTC	CASSPLDRGNIQYF	TRBV18	TRBJ2-4	NA	TRBD1
TGTGCCATCCTCGGGACTAGCGGAAGCAATGAGCAGTTCTTC	CAILGTSGSNEQFF	TRBV6-6	TRBJ2-1	NA	TRBD2
TGCAGCGTTGCCGGGACTAGCGGGTACAATGAGCAGTTCTTC	CSVAGTSGYNEQFF	TRBV29-1	TRBJ2-1	NA	TRBD2
TGTGCCATCAGTGATAATCGGGACAGCACCTACGAGCAGTACTTC	CAISDNRDSTYEQYF	TRBV10-3	TRBJ2-7	once	TRBD1
TGTGCCAGTAGTTTCCTAGCGGGGAGGAATGAGCAGTTCTTC	CASSFLAGRNEQFF	TRBV19	TRBJ2-1	NA	TRBD2
TGTGCCAGCAGTTCAATGACTAGCGGGGCCTTCAGCTCCTACAATGAGCAGTTCTTC	CASSSMTSGAFSSYNEQFF	TRBV5-4	TRBJ2-1	NA	TRBD2
TGTGCCAGCAGTGGAGTTGAGAACACTGAAGCTTTCTTT	CASSGVENTEAFF	TRBV2	TRBJ1-1	NA	NA
TGTGCCAGCATCCCCGGGACTAGCGCATACAATGAGCAGTTCTTC	CASIPGTSAYNEQFF	TRBV7-9	TRBJ2-1	once	TRBD2
TGTGCCAGCACTCCCCCGGACAGAGACACCGGGGAGCTGTTTTTT	CASTPPDRDTGELFF	TRBV28	TRBJ2-2	NA	NA
TGCGCCAGCAGCTTGAAACACGGAGGGAACTCTGGAAACACCATATATTTT	CASSLKHGGNSGNTIYF	TRBV5-1	TRBJ1-3	NA	NA
TGTGCCAGCAGTTCCACTCCACGGACAGATACGCAGTATTTT	CASSSTPRTDTQYF	TRBV6-6	TRBJ2-3	NA	NA
TGTGCCAGCAGTGTTACGGGACAGGGGACCTACGAGCAGTACTTC	CASSVTGQGTYEQYF	TRBV6-1	TRBJ2-7	NA	TRBD1
TGTGCCAGCCTTTTGGGACAGTTGAATGAGCAGTTCTTC	CASLLGQLNEQFF	TRBV18	TRBJ2-1	NA	TRBD1
TGTGCCAGCAGCTTAGGACGTTTGGGGGGTGGAAACACCATATATTTT	CASSLGRLGGGNTIYF	TRBV7-8	TRBJ1-3	few	NA
TGCGCCAGCAGCCCCGGTAACTTCCGCGGGACTGAAGCTTTCTTT	CASSPGNFRGTEAFF	TRBV4-3	TRBJ1-1	NA	NA
TGTGCCAGCAGCAATGGGGGGGGATACTACAATGAGCAGTTCTTC	CASSNGGGYYNEQFF	TRBV9	TRBJ2-1	NA	TRBD2